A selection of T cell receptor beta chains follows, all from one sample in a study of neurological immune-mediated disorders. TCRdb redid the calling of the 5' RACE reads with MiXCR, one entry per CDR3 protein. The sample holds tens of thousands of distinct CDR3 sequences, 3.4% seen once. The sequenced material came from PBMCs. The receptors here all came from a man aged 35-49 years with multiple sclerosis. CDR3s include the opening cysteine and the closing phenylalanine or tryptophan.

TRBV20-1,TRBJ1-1,CSAWEGGRTEAFF
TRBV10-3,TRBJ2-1,CAINSGTGLGAEQFF
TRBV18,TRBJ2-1,CASSPPAGGGEQFF
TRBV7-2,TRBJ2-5,CASSLAGGLLKETQYF
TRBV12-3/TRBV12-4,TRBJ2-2,CASSPDTGELFF
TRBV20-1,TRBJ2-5,CSLRGGWKETQYF
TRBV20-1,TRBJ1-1,CSAREPEQREAFF
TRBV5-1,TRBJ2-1,CASSLAGTSVDNEQFF
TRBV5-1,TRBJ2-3,CASRFGVGQGHDTQYF
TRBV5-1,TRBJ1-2,CASSKGTGEDYGYTF
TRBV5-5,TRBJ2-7,CASKPGTSGHYEQYF
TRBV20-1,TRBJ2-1,CSARDPRSEQFF
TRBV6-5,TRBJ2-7,CASSSRVVYEQYF
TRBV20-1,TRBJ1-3,CSARSPQGSGNTIYF
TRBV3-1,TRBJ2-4,CASSQGENIQYF
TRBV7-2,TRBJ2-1,CASSLLSGFSYNEQFF
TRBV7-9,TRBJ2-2,CASSAGTGRGTGELFF
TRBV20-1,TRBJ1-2,CSARVEGRGYGYTF
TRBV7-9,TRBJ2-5,CASSLVWEIGTQYF
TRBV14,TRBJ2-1,CASSQSWGYNEQFF
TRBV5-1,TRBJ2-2,CASSPDRVAGELFF
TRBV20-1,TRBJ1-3,CSAPGTSGNTIYF
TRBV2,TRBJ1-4,CASSVRIQNEKLFF
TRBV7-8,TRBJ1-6,CASSLARGGYNSPLHF
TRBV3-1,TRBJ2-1,CASSQEGQTQFF
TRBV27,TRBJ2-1,CASSYSPPGEQFF
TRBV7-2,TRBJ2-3,CASSLSGQGRTDTQYF
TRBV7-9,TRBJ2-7,CASSLQRDYHSYEQYF
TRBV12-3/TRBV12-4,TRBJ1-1,CASSWSGHTEAFF
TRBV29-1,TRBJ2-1,CSVVWLAGVDEQFF
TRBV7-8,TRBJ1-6,CASSLGSLNSPLHF